This T cell receptor beta chain is from a study of radiotherapy plus CTLA-4 blockade in lung cancer listed by TCRdb under 2018. For the wider study: Objective responses were observed in 18% of enrolled patients, and disease control was achieved in around 28%. Overall results and qualifications from the work: After treatment with radiotherapy and ipilimumab, TCR clones that came from tumors expanded in the peripheral blood. Increased serum interferon-beta after radiation, together with early dynamic changes in blood T cell clones, were reported to be the strongest predictors of response.

Trimming costs V 6 bases and J 5 bases, and their ends lie 16 bases apart. The CDR3 has 14 amino acids, counting the end cysteine and phenylalanine. Kept here is only the CDR3 DNA, which spans 42 bases and is read in frame from base 1. As encoded in the germline V gene, CDR1 is SGHTA while CDR2 is FQGNSA. Preparation of the library involved the immunoSEQ multiplex PCR assay. Imported from immuneACCESS, the table was reduced by TCRdb to in-frame sequences with V and J called. These copies leave out some clones; in studies compared against another copy, an unresolved V gene accounts for under half, and the cause of the remainder is not known. For this sample the table gives about 97,000 clones, of which roughly 74% were detected only once. The ten largest account for around 2.7% of the sample. The study evaluated CTLA-4 blockade (ipilimumab) given together with focal radiation therapy in patients who had chemo-refractory metastatic non-small-cell lung cancer.

As concerns this clone: No cognate antigen has been identified for it. The record has no base qualities; no much larger clone is one base away.

The starting material was peripheral blood, obtained from a patient treated with radiotherapy plus ipilimumab. This clonotype was sampled from a human donor with non-small cell lung cancer who had a partial response to radiotherapy plus ipilimumab. Some clones in this sample may be carry-over from other donors' samples. The sequence joins TRBV7-2 to TRBJ1-1; TRBD1 is possibly the D segment (5 matching bases). This receptor carries the CDR3 CASRSGWGGTEAFF. In nucleotides, the sequence is TGTGCCAGCAGATCAGGATGGGGGGGAACTGAAGCTTTCTTT.